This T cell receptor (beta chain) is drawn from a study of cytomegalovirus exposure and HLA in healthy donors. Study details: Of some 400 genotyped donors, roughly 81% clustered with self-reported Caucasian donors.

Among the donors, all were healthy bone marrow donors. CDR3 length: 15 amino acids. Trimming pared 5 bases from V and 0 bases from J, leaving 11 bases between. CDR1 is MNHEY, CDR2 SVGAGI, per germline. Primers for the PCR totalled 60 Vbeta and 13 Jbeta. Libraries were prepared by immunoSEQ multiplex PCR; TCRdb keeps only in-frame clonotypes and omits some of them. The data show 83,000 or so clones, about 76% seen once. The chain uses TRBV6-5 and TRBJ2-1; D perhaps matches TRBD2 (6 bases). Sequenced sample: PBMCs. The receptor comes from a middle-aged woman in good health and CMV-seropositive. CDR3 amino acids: CASSPSVSSYNEQFF. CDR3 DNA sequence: TGTGCCAGCAGTCCTAGCGTAAGCTCCTACAATGAGCAGTTCTTC.